Below are 27 T cell receptor beta chains sequenced from a single sample in a study of T cells in localized non-small cell lung cancer. Method: immunoSEQ multiplex PCR; TCRdb's copy keeps in-frame clones and lacks some. The table shows approximately 150,000 clones, with 80% to 90% occurring only once. The specimen was peripheral blood, collected before any cancer treatment. The receptors were sampled from a female donor over 55 with stage I lung adenocarcinoma.

The J gene is TRBJ1-3, the V gene TRBV5-5; D uncertain. The CDR3 spans 16 residues. Trimming shortened V by 0 bases and J by 4 bases, and 14 bases separated the two germline ends. Per germline, CDR1 SGHKS and CDR2 YYEKEE (reference sequence). In DNA form, the CDR3 reads TGTGCCAGCAGCTTGGGGTACCGACCCCCCGGAAACACCATATATTTT. This encodes CASSLGYRPPGNTIYF.

This clone was counted a single time. The chain couples TRBV19 to TRBJ2-3; 8 positions match TRBD1. This CDR3 comprises 12 residues. The V gene end was trimmed by 8 bases and the J gene end by 3 bases; junction bases not matched to a gene: 1. Germline values: CDR1 LNHDA, CDR2 SQIVND (reference sequence). The CDR3 nucleotides read TGTGCCAGTGGACAGGGAACAGATACGCAGTATTTT. Translation gives CASGQGTDTQYF.

This chain links TRBV15 with TRBJ2-1; 10 bases align to TRBD1. This CDR3 has 16 residues. J lost 8 bases, V lost 1 base, and 8 bases had no gene match. CDR1 and CDR2 (germline): LNHNV, YYDKDF (reference sequence). The CDR3 DNA follows: TGTGCCACCAGCAGAGTAGACAGGGGGCGTCAATATGAGCAGTTCTTC. This translates into CATSRVDRGRQYEQFF.

The chain uses TRBV28 and TRBJ1-4, with TRBD1 as a possible D gene (6 bases). Trimming stripped 6 bases from V and 7 bases from J, with 15 bases between. The germline V gene encodes CDR1 MDHEN and CDR2 SYDVKM. The CDR3 extends over 14 amino acids. This chain's CDR3 is CASSGGPGGEKLFF. DNA for the CDR3: TGTGCCAGCAGCGGGGGGCCGGGCGGTGAAAAACTGTTTTTT. Drawing the rest from reference TRBV28 and TRBJ1-4, the complete variable domain is DVKVTQSSRYLVKRTGEKVFLECVQDMDHENMFWYRQDPGLGLRLIYFSYDVKMKEKGDIPEGYSVSREKKERFSLILESASTNQTSMYLCASSGGPGGEKLFFGSGTQLSVL.

The chain joins TRBV19 to TRBJ1-3; the D is unclear. Trimming cost V 6 bases and J 3 bases, with 9 bases left between them. The CDR3 has 13 amino acids. Germline V CDR1 and CDR2: LNHDA, SQIVND (reference sequence). CDR3 nucleotides: TGTGCCAGTAGGCCTCTGGTTGGAAACACCATATATTTT. Translation gives CASRPLVGNTIYF.

This sequence joins TRBV18 and TRBJ2-6; no definite D call. The CDR3 runs 16 residues. The V end lost 2 bases, the J end lost 2 bases, and 10 bases lay between the germline ends. In germline, CDR1 is KGHSH, CDR2 LQKENI. DNA of the CDR3: TGTGCCAGCTCACCAGCGCTAGGCGCTGGGGCCAACGTCCTGACTTTC. Its protein product is CASSPALGAGANVLTF.

The chain links TRBV10-3 to TRBJ2-5; 7 nucleotides align to TRBD2. The CDR3 runs to 12 residues. Trimming took 6 bases from V and 7 from J; bases not matched to a gene: 5. CDR1 and CDR2 (germline): ENHRY, SYGVKD. CDR3 bases: TGTGCCATCAGCGGGGAGGGCCGGACCCAGTACTTC. Translated: CAISGEGRTQYF.

V usage is TRBV21-1 and J usage is TRBJ2-7; the table's D call, TRBD1, was not checked against the DNA. TRBV21-1 is a pseudogene locus. The CDR3 has 18 residues. CDR3 nucleotides: TGTGCCATTACGGAGGACAAAAATGGGACAGGGGGCACGTACGAGCAGTACTTC. Translated: CAITEDKNGTGGTYEQYF.

The chain carries TRBV2 and TRBJ1-1; D gene ambiguous. The V end was cut by 4 bases, the J end by 1 base, with 7 bases between. The CDR3 has 13 residues. Germline V gene sequence: CDR1 SNHLY, CDR2 FYNNEI. Here the CDR3 DNA reads TGTGCCAGCAGTGCCTCCCGGAACACTGAAGCTTTCTTT. Protein sequence: CASSASRNTEAFF.

V is TRBV2 and J is TRBJ2-3; no clear D. CDR3 length equals 16 residues. Germline V gene sequence: CDR1 SNHLY, CDR2 FYNNEI. Trimming left V 3 bases short and J 1 base short, with 14 bases between. CDR3 region: CASSDPDLDGTDTQYF. The CDR3 DNA follows: TGTGCCAGCAGTGACCCGGACCTCGACGGCACAGATACGCAGTATTTT.

The chain joins TRBV6-1 to TRBJ1-5; a possible D gene is TRBD1 (5 bases). Germline CDR1 and CDR2: MNHNS and SASEGT. Trimming removed 6 bases at V and 9 bases at J, with 15 bases between. There are 13 residues in the CDR3. The CDR3 region is CASSPSWGRPQHF. The CDR3 bases are TGTGCCAGCAGCCCGTCGTGGGGCAGGCCCCAGCATTTT.

This clone is deemed medium-sized. V usage is TRBV19 and J usage is TRBJ1-5; D gene ambiguous. CDR1 and CDR2 from the germline V gene are LNHDA and SQIVND (reference sequence). This CDR3 has 15 residues. Trimming shortened V by 3 bases and J by 6 bases, and 15 bases separated the two germline ends. The CDR3 loop is CASSIAVRASQPQHF. The CDR3 DNA reads TGTGCCAGTAGTATTGCGGTCCGGGCTTCTCAGCCCCAGCATTTT.

The chain joins TRBV18 to TRBJ2-7; 15 bases line up with TRBD2. The CDR3 sequence is 17 residues long. J gave up 6 bases and V 0 bases, and 6 bases lay outside the gene matches. Germline V gives CDR1 KGHSH, CDR2 LQKENI. CDR3 bases: TGTGCCAGCTCACCACCGACTGGACTAGCGGGAGGGGGCGAGCAGTACTTC. Translated, it gives CASSPPTGLAGGGEQYF.

The rearrangement joins TRBV29-1 to TRBJ1-4; D uncertain. This CDR3 has 14 amino acids. CDR1 and CDR2 (germline): SQVTM, ANQGSEA. V was trimmed by 6 bases and J by 7 bases, leaving 18 bases between them. The CDR3 coding sequence is TGCAGCGTCTTGACCGACCTAACGGGTGAAAAACTGTTTTTT. Translating gives CSVLTDLTGEKLFF. The full variable domain, with the rest looked up from reference TRBV29-1 and TRBJ1-4, is SAVISQKPSRDICQRGTSLTIQCQVDSQVTMMFWYRQQPGQSLTLIATANQGSEATYESGFVIDKFPISRPNLTFSTLTVSNMSPEDSSIYLCSVLTDLTGEKLFFGSGTQLSVL.

CDR3 bases: TGTGCCAGCAGTGCCGGACACGCCCGGGGCACAGATACGCAGTATTTT. This encodes CASSAGHARGTDTQYF. This chain connects TRBV2 to TRBJ2-3; possibly TRBD1 for D (5 bases). Looked up from germline, CDR1 is SNHLY and CDR2 is FYNNEI. This CDR3 is built from 16 residues. The V gene lost 4 bases and the J gene lost 1 base, with 15 bases spanning the gap. Complete variable domain (other parts from reference TRBV2 and TRBJ2-3): EPEVTQTPSHQVTQMGQEVILRCVPISNHLYFYWYRQILGQKVEFLVSFYNNEISEKSEIFDDQFSVERPDGSNFTLKIRSTKLEDSAMYFCASSAGHARGTDTQYFGPGTRLTVL.

The rearrangement joins TRBV30 to TRBJ1-1; D unclear. The CDR3 spans 11 residues. Germline V gene data show CDR1 as GTSNPN and CDR2 as SVGIG (reference sequence). Deletions cut 3 bases from V and 7 bases from J, with 9 bases between. CDR3 region: CAWSETVEAFF. Written as DNA, the CDR3 is TGTGCCTGGAGCGAGACGGTTGAAGCTTTCTTT.

The chain links TRBV5-1 to TRBJ1-1, with unresolved D. V lost 4 bases and J 8 bases, leaving 12 bases between the germline ends. Looked up from germline, CDR1 is SGHRS and CDR2 is YFSETQ. This CDR3 is built from 12 residues. This chain's CDR3 is CASSPDGGEAFF. Here the CDR3 DNA reads TGCGCCAGCAGCCCGGATGGAGGGGAAGCTTTCTTT.

The genes are TRBV18 and TRBJ2-2; 11 bases fit TRBD1. The CDR3 is 19 amino acids. The V gene's germline CDR1 is KGHSH and CDR2 LQKENI. The V gene end was trimmed by 0 bases and the J gene end by 3 bases; junction bases not matched to a gene: 9. The CDR3 DNA reads TGTGCCAGCTCACCACCGCTCGTGGACAGGGGGCCTGACACCGGGGAGCTGTTTTTT. Its protein is CASSPPLVDRGPDTGELFF.

The V call is TRBV18, the J call TRBJ2-1, with D possibly being TRBD2 (6 bases). Germline-derived CDR1 and CDR2 are KGHSH and LQKENI. Trimming took 3 bases from V and 5 from J, leaving 14 bases between them. This CDR3 is 15 amino acids long. CDR3 coding DNA: TGTGCCAGCTCACCCTTTTGGGGGGAGAACAATGAGCAGTTCTTC. It yields the protein CASSPFWGENNEQFF. Using reference TRBV18 and TRBJ2-1 for the parts outside the CDR3, the full variable domain is NAGVMQNPRHLVRRRGQEARLRCSPMKGHSHVYWYRQLPEEGLKFMVYLQKENIIDESGMPKERFSAEFPKEGPSILRIQQVVRGDSAAYFCASSPFWGENNEQFFGPGTRLTVL.

This clone was observed a handful of times. The gene calls are TRBV2 and TRBJ1-1, with a possible D match to TRBD1 (5 bases). The CDR3 totals 13 residues. V was shortened by 5 bases and J by 1 base, with 8 bases between the two germline ends. Per germline, CDR1 SNHLY and CDR2 FYNNEI. The CDR3 DNA sequence: TGTGCCAGCAGTCTGACAGCGAACACTGAAGCTTTCTTT. Translating gives CASSLTANTEAFF.

The chain is built from TRBV4-1 and TRBJ2-2; 8 positions match TRBD2. Trimming removed 0 bases from V and 7 bases from J; junction bases left unmatched: 4. Germline-derived CDR1 and CDR2 are MGHRA and YSYEKL. The CDR3 contains 15 residues. Written as DNA, the CDR3 is TGCGCCAGCAGCCAAGACGGGAGGGCCGTCGGGGAGCTGTTTTTT. Protein product: CASSQDGRAVGELFF.

The chain employs TRBV7-9 and TRBJ2-1, with 7 positions matching TRBD1. The germline CDR1 and CDR2 sequences are SEHNR and FQNEAQ (reference sequence). Trimming took 5 bases from V and 4 from J; bases not matched to a gene: 5. The CDR3 contains 14 residues. The CDR3 coding sequence is TGTGCCAGCAGCCCCCGGACAGGATACAATGAGCAGTTCTTC. Translation gives CASSPRTGYNEQFF.

About this clone itself: This may stem from a read error, because a much larger clone lies one nucleotide away. This rearrangement joins TRBV9 to TRBJ2-5; tentatively, D is TRBD2 (5 bases). The germline V gene encodes CDR1 SGDLS and CDR2 YYNGEE. Trimming left V 3 bases short and J 4 bases short, with 7 bases between. The CDR3 is made up of 12 amino acids. CDR3 residues: CASSAEGETQYF. The CDR3 DNA reads as TGTGCCAGCAGCGCCGAGGGAGAGACCCAGTACTTC.

J is TRBJ2-7 and V is TRBV23-1; 12 nucleotides match TRBD2. TRBV23-1 is filed as an ORF, its function uncertain. V shed 2 bases and J 4 bases; nucleotides not matched to a gene: 3. There are 15 residues in the CDR3. The CDR3 DNA is TGCGCCAGCAGTCAACGACTAGCGGGAGTTTACGAGCAGTACTTC. Amino acids: CASSQRLAGVYEQYF.

V usage is TRBV2 and J usage is TRBJ2-2; 7 bases map to TRBD1. Germline assignment: CDR1 SNHLY and CDR2 FYNNEI. The CDR3 spans 19 residues. After removal of 5 bases from V and 5 bases from J, the junction contained 20 bases not matched to a gene. The CDR3 spells CASSPPATGPLAWTGELFF. The CDR3 DNA reads as TGTGCCAGCAGTCCACCGGCGACAGGGCCCCTGGCGTGGACCGGGGAGCTGTTTTTT.

This rearrangement joins TRBV6-6 to TRBJ1-5; TRBD1 is a possible D gene (5 bases). This CDR3 has 16 residues. Germline V lookup: CDR1 MNHNY, CDR2 SVGAGI (reference sequence). Trimming left V 2 bases short and J 4 bases short, with 15 bases between. The CDR3 DNA follows: TGTGCCAGCAGTTACCGCCTAACAGGCACAAATCAGCCCCAGCATTTT. It specifies CASSYRLTGTNQPQHF.

The chain has TRBV2 and TRBJ2-7; 8 nucleotides line up with TRBD1. V gave up 1 base and J gave up 2 bases; unmatched junction bases: 4. Germline CDR1 and CDR2: SNHLY and FYNNEI. This CDR3 has 15 amino acids. The CDR3 region has the DNA TGTGCCAGCAGTGAAGATGCAGGGGGCCCCTACGAGCAGTACTTC. It specifies CASSEDAGGPYEQYF.